These 18 T cell receptor beta chains came from one sample sequenced in a study of T cell responses to AZD1222 COVID-19 vaccine. Repertoires were generated with immunoSEQ multiplex PCR, while TCRdb's copy carries only in-frame clones and drops some. The sample carries roughly 130,000 clones, around 85% recorded once. The sample in question was peripheral blood, obtained on day 0 of AZD1222 vaccination. Receptors originate from an adult in good health.

The CDR3 DNA reads as TGTGCCAGCAGACGTCGTATTGGGGGTGGAACCGGGGAGCTGTTTTTT. It translates to CASRRRIGGGTGELFF. The chain has TRBV27 and TRBJ2-2, with D perhaps given as TRBD1 or TRBD2 (5 bases each). Trimming took off 6 bases at V and 5 bases at J, with 19 bases between the two ends. CDR1 MNHEY and CDR2 SMNVEV come from the germline V gene (reference sequence). The CDR3 runs 16 residues.

The chain couples TRBV7-2 to TRBJ2-2; the D is unclear. The CDR3 consists of 15 residues. Germline CDR1 reads SGHTA; CDR2 reads FQGNSA. Trimming cost V 1 base and J 4 bases, with 10 bases left between them. The CDR3 sequence: CASSLGRWVTGELFF. CDR3 coding DNA: TGTGCCAGCAGCTTAGGTCGGTGGGTCACCGGGGAGCTGTTTTTT.

The chain recombines TRBV4-3 with TRBJ2-3, with 10 bases identical to TRBD2. With 3 bases clipped from V and 3 bases from J, the junction kept 9 bases outside the gene matches. The CDR3 length is 17 residues. Per germline, CDR1 LGHNA and CDR2 YSLEER. The CDR3: CASSQRVAGGGTDTQYF. Here the CDR3 DNA reads TGCGCCAGCAGCCAGAGGGTAGCGGGAGGAGGAACAGATACGCAGTATTTT.

This chain connects TRBV4-2 to TRBJ2-3, with D possibly matching TRBD2 (6 bases). The length of the CDR3 is 16 residues. Germline loops: CDR1 LGHNA, CDR2 YNFKEQ. Trimming left V 0 bases short and J 7 bases short, with 17 bases between. As DNA, the CDR3 is TGTGCCAGCAGCCAAGAAGCGGGTGGGAGGAGGAATACGCAGTATTTT. Amino acids: CASSQEAGGRRNTQYF.

V gene TRBV28 combines with J gene TRBJ1-5; perhaps TRBD1 as D (6 bases). Per the germline V gene, CDR1 is MDHEN and CDR2 is SYDVKM. The CDR3 covers 15 residues. V was pared by 4 bases and J by 6 bases, with 16 bases between. This CDR3 is CASSSWTEKGQPQHF. In DNA form, the CDR3 reads TGTGCCAGCAGTTCGTGGACAGAGAAGGGTCAGCCCCAGCATTTT.

This clone came up once. V and J are TRBV27 and TRBJ1-1; maybe TRBD1 (6 bases). The CDR3 length is 15 residues. V dropped 3 bases and J dropped 0 bases, with 11 bases sitting between them. Looked up from germline, CDR1 is MNHEY and CDR2 is SMNVEV (reference sequence). In DNA form, the CDR3 reads TGTGCCAGCAGTTTTTTAACAGGGATGAACACTGAAGCTTTCTTT. Protein sequence: CASSFLTGMNTEAFF.

The CDR3 loop is CASGPSSFYGYTF. DNA of the CDR3: TGCGCCAGCGGCCCGTCTTCCTTCTATGGCTACACCTTC. The chain employs TRBV10-2 and TRBJ1-2; D ambiguous. Trimming removed 8 bases at V and 4 bases at J, with 14 bases between. The CDR3 totals 13 residues. Germline CDR1 and CDR2: WSHSY and SAAADI.

V usage is TRBV18 and J usage is TRBJ2-1; the match to TRBD2 covers 13 bases. Germline V CDR1 and CDR2: KGHSH, LQKENI. V was pared by 3 bases and J by 12 bases, with 11 bases of the junction left unmatched. CDR3 length equals 16 residues. Here the CDR3 reads CASSPWTSGGLFRQFF. CDR3 DNA: TGTGCCAGCTCACCCTGGACTAGCGGGGGACTTTTTAGGCAGTTCTTC.

The rearrangement uses TRBV5-6 and TRBJ2-7, with D tentatively TRBD1 or TRBD2 (6 bases each). The CDR3 contains 16 residues. The germline CDR1 and CDR2 sequences are SGHDT and YYEEEE. The V end lost 2 bases, the J end lost 5 bases, and 20 bases lay between the germline ends. The CDR3 nucleotides read TGTGCCAGCAGCTTTGGGGGCGGGGCAACCTCGGACGAGCAGTACTTC. It codes for CASSFGGGATSDEQYF.

DNA of the CDR3: TGTGCCAGCAGTTTGGGGGGGAGCACTGAAGCTTTCTTT. This gives the protein CASSLGGSTEAFF. This rearrangement joins TRBV27 to TRBJ1-1; possibly TRBD1 for D (5 bases). Trimming stripped 3 bases from V and 4 bases from J, with 9 bases between. Germline V lookup: CDR1 MNHEY, CDR2 SMNVEV (reference sequence). This CDR3 is built from 13 residues.

V and J are TRBV4-3 and TRBJ2-1; 10 nucleotides match TRBD2. The CDR3 has 16 amino acids. Losses at the gene ends were 1 base for V and 1 base for J; bases not matched to a gene: 1. Germline assignment: CDR1 LGHNA and CDR2 YSLEER. CDR3: CASSQVLAGSYNEQFF. CDR3 sequence (DNA): TGCGCCAGCAGCCAAGTACTAGCGGGATCCTACAATGAGCAGTTCTTC.

The chain joins TRBV2 to TRBJ2-5; D gene unclear. In germline, CDR1 is SNHLY, CDR2 FYNNEI. This CDR3 region has 14 residues. V was pared by 4 bases and J by 1 base, with 10 bases between. CDR3 in DNA: TGTGCCAGCAGTGTCTCCCCTCTCCAAGAGACCCAGTACTTC. Translation: CASSVSPLQETQYF.

The rearrangement uses TRBV27 and TRBJ1-4; TRBD1 matches at 8 bases. The V and J ends lost 5 bases and 7 bases, in that order; junction bases with no gene match: 9. Germline loops: CDR1 MNHEY, CDR2 SMNVEV (reference sequence). The CDR3 totals 15 residues. The CDR3 here is CASSERGQGGEKLFF. For the CDR3, the DNA is TGTGCCAGCAGTGAGCGTGGACAGGGCGGTGAAAAACTGTTTTTT.

This chain uses TRBV12-5 with TRBJ2-1, with 9 nucleotides matching TRBD2. V was pared by 0 bases and J by 3 bases, with 9 bases of the junction left unmatched. Germline lookup yields CDR1 LGHNT and CDR2 FRNRAP. The CDR3 runs to 18 residues. CDR3 coding DNA: TGTGCTAGTGGTTTGGTAGCGGGGGGCTTAGGGAACTACAATGAGCAGTTCTTC. This translates into CASGLVAGGLGNYNEQFF.

This chain links TRBV6-1 with TRBJ2-2; 7 positions match TRBD1. This CDR3 comprises 16 residues. Germline lookup yields CDR1 MNHNS and CDR2 SASEGT. The J segment lost 4 bases and the V segment lost 2 bases, leaving 7 bases of the junction unmatched. The CDR3 loop reads CASSEQLGGGTGELFF. The CDR3 DNA is TGTGCCAGCAGTGAACAGCTAGGGGGCGGCACCGGGGAGCTGTTTTTT.

The chain combines TRBV7-9 with TRBJ1-4; 8 bases map to TRBD1. Germline V lookup: CDR1 SEHNR, CDR2 FQNEAQ (reference sequence). The CDR3 spans 15 residues. The junction had 4 bases not matched to a gene; V was cut back by 1 base and J by 6 bases. The CDR3 is CASSLGTGKHEKLFF. The CDR3 DNA is TGTGCCAGCAGCTTAGGGACAGGGAAGCATGAAAAACTGTTTTTT.

V usage is TRBV7-8 and J usage is TRBJ1-5, with D perhaps matching TRBD1 (5 bases). Germline V gives CDR1 SGHVS, CDR2 FQNEAQ. Trimming took 1 base from V and 6 from J, leaving 7 bases between them. CDR3 length: 13 residues. For the CDR3, the DNA is TGTGCCAGCAGCTTAGGGGGGGGTCAGCCCCAGCATTTT. As protein: CASSLGGGQPQHF. The full variable domain, with the rest looked up from reference TRBV7-8 and TRBJ1-5, is GAGVSQSPRYKVAKRGQDVALRCDPISGHVSLFWYQQALGQGPEFLTYFQNEAQLDKSGLPSDRFFAERPEGSVSTLKIQRTQQEDSAVYLCASSLGGGQPQHFGDGTRLSIL.

There are a few counts of this clone. The chain uses TRBV6-4 and TRBJ2-1, with D possibly TRBD2 on 5 matching bases. This CDR3 contains 13 residues. V gave up 0 bases and J gave up 6 bases, with 6 bases separating them. CDR1 is MRHNA, CDR2 SNTAGT, per germline. The chain's CDR3 is CASSDSDFNEQFF. The CDR3 bases are TGTGCCAGCAGTGACTCGGACTTCAATGAGCAGTTCTTC.